This T cell receptor beta chain was sequenced in a study of blood T cell repertoires in COVID-19. As originally analysed: The assay estimated nucleated cells by amplifying reference gene primers. Method: immunoSEQ multiplex PCR; TCRdb's copy keeps in-frame clones and lacks some. Clone size and V and J calls were adopted from that table, with D and trimming inferred from the DNA. This repertoire shows about 280,000 clones, 80% to 90% found once; its top ten account for 9.5% to 11%. Trimming removed 0 bases from V and 0 bases from J; junction bases left unmatched: 6. CDR1 and CDR2 from the germline V gene are KGHSH and LQKENI. CDR3 length: 19 amino acids.

The J gene is TRBJ2-2, the V gene TRBV18, with 11 positions matching TRBD1. The sequenced sample was peripheral blood. The sequence was collected from a woman in her seventies with acute or convalescent COVID-19. CDR3 sequence (DNA): TGTGCCAGCTCACCACCGGGACAGGGGGGGTTAGCGAACACCGGGGAGCTGTTTTTT. Translation gives CASSPPGQGGLANTGELFF.